These 29 T cell receptor beta chains were sequenced from one sample in a study of T cells in localized non-small cell lung cancer. Clones were sequenced by immunoSEQ multiplex PCR, and TCRdb holds only the in-frame ones, with some missing. The table lists approximately 57,000 clones, roughly 89% of them singletons. This specimen was peripheral blood, taken before any cancer treatment. The receptors here all came from a woman aged 35 to 75 with stage I lung adenocarcinoma.

This rearrangement joins TRBV27 to TRBJ1-1; TRBD1 might be the D (6 bases). The germline V and J ends were trimmed by 4 bases and 4 bases, with 13 bases remaining between them. The CDR3 has 14 amino acids. Germline CDR1 reads MNHEY; CDR2 reads SMNVEV (reference sequence). CDR3 in DNA: TGTGCCAGCAGTTCCTGGGGGCCGGGCACTGAAGCTTTCTTT. Residues: CASSSWGPGTEAFF.

This chain connects TRBV6-6 to TRBJ1-6; no reliable D call. Trimming left V 6 bases short and J 9 bases short, with 9 bases between. The CDR3 sequence is 12 residues long. Germline V gene sequence: CDR1 MNHNY, CDR2 SVGAGI (reference sequence). The CDR3, as DNA: TGTGCCAGCAGAGTCCCAGGTTCACCCCTCCACTTT. It encodes CASRVPGSPLHF.

This chain links TRBV15 with TRBJ1-2, with D hard to call. V lost 0 bases, J lost 5 bases, and 16 bases lay in between. Germline V gives CDR1 LNHNV, CDR2 YYDKDF (reference sequence). The CDR3 consists of 16 residues. CDR3 nucleotide sequence: TGTGCCACCAGCAGAGATTCAATAGTCGGTCTTTATGGCTACACCTTC. It codes for CATSRDSIVGLYGYTF.

CDR3 nucleotides: TGCGCCAGCAGCCCCGGACAGGGATCGAACTATGGCTACACCTTC. This sequence encodes CASSPGQGSNYGYTF. J is TRBJ1-2 and V is TRBV4-3; 8 bases agree with TRBD1. CDR3 length equals 15 residues. After removal of 4 bases from V and 2 bases from J, the junction contained 6 bases not matched to a gene. Germline loops: CDR1 LGHNA, CDR2 YSLEER.

This chain uses TRBV6-6 with TRBJ2-7; D gene uncertain. V lost 0 bases to trimming and J lost 3 bases, with 9 bases between them. This CDR3 comprises 14 residues. The germline V gene has CDR1 MNHNY and CDR2 SVGAGI (reference sequence). CDR3 nucleotides: TGTGCCAGCAGTTACTCGATACTTCACTACGAGCAGTACTTC. It is translated as CASSYSILHYEQYF.

The CDR3 protein is CASRLTGSVEQYF. The CDR3 DNA reads as TGTGCCAGCAGGTTGACAGGGTCGGTTGAGCAGTACTTC. The chain links TRBV2 to TRBJ2-5, with TRBD1 matching 7 bases. Trimming cost V 6 bases and J 11 bases; bases outside gene matches: 12. CDR3 length: 13 residues. In germline, CDR1 is SNHLY, CDR2 FYNNEI.

The chain recombines TRBV15 with TRBJ1-4; no firm D call. This CDR3 contains 14 residues. The germline CDR1 and CDR2 sequences are LNHNV and YYDKDF (reference sequence). V was clipped by 3 bases and J by 4 bases, with 9 bases between them. DNA for the CDR3: TGTGCCACCAGCAGCAGATCCGGTAATGAAAAACTGTTTTTT. Its protein is CATSSRSGNEKLFF.

The rearrangement joins TRBV2 to TRBJ1-2, with a possible D match to TRBD1 (5 bases). The CDR3 consists of 11 residues. CDR1 and CDR2 from the germline V gene are SNHLY and FYNNEI. V dropped 7 bases and J dropped 6 bases, with 9 bases sitting between them. CDR3 nucleotides: TGTGCCAGCAAACAGGTAGATGGCTACACCTTC. This gives the protein CASKQVDGYTF.

V usage is TRBV6-5 and J usage is TRBJ1-1; D unclear. From germline, CDR1 is MNHEY and CDR2 SVGAGI. The CDR3 is 15 residues long. The V end was cut by 2 bases, the J end by 2 bases, with 12 bases between. The CDR3 nucleotides are TGTGCCAGCAGTTACGGGGTTTTGGAAAACACTGAAGCTTTCTTT. Translating it yields CASSYGVLENTEAFF.

V gene TRBV5-1 combines with J gene TRBJ2-3, with D perhaps TRBD1 or TRBD2 (5 bases each). The CDR3 consists of 16 residues. The germline CDR1 and CDR2 sequences are SGHRS and YFSETQ. V lost 3 bases and J lost 3, with 17 bases in between. The CDR3 spells CASSSQARGRTDTQYF. CDR3 in DNA: TGCGCCAGCAGCTCCCAGGCCCGGGGCAGAACAGATACGCAGTATTTT. The variable domain in full, with the rest retrieved from reference TRBV5-1 and TRBJ2-3, is KAGVTQTPRYLIKTRGQQVTLSCSPISGHRSVSWYQQTPGQGLQFLFEYFSETQRNKGNFPGRFSGRQFSNSRSEMNVSTLELGDSALYLCASSSQARGRTDTQYFGPGTRLTVL.

This clone was detected only a few times. The genes are TRBV30 and TRBJ1-2, with no clear D. CDR1 GTSNPN and CDR2 SVGIG come from the germline V gene (reference sequence). The CDR3 has 15 residues. V lost 0 bases to trimming and J lost 0 bases, with 11 bases between them. Here the CDR3 reads CAWSVPSTTNYGYTF. The CDR3 DNA is TGTGCCTGGAGTGTCCCATCGACAACTAACTATGGCTACACCTTC. The whole variable domain, remainder taken from reference TRBV30 and TRBJ1-2, is SQTIHQWPATLVQPVGSPLSLECTVEGTSNPNLYWYRQAAGRGLQLLFYSVGIGQISSEVPQNLSASRPQDRQFILSSKKLLLSDSGFYLCAWSVPSTTNYGYTFGSGTRLTVV.

V is TRBV7-2 and J is TRBJ1-4; D call uncertain. Germline lookup yields CDR1 SGHTA and CDR2 FQGNSA. This CDR3 contains 19 residues. Between the trimmed V and J ends, which lost 1 base and 1 base, there was a span of 19 bases. The CDR3 spells CASSLGRNRRIGTNEKLFF. Here the CDR3 DNA reads TGTGCCAGCAGCTTAGGAAGGAACAGACGGATTGGAACTAATGAAAAACTGTTTTTT.

The sample holds one count of this clone. The chain couples TRBV19 to TRBJ1-5; no firm D call. Germline loops: CDR1 LNHDA, CDR2 SQIVND (reference sequence). This CDR3 has 13 amino acids. V was clipped by 3 bases and J by 2 bases, with 5 bases between them. The CDR3 region is CASSIGGNQPQHF. The DNA of the CDR3 is TGTGCCAGTAGTATCGGGGGCAATCAGCCCCAGCATTTT.

In this sample, this clone turned up once. V is TRBV6-1 and J is TRBJ1-2; D is ambiguous. V was shortened by 7 bases and J by 4 bases, with 10 bases between the two germline ends. CDR3 length: 12 amino acids. Per the germline V gene, CDR1 is MNHNS and CDR2 is SASEGT. The CDR3 nucleotides are TGTGCCAGCACCCTCACTACCTATGGCTACACCTTC. Residues: CASTLTTYGYTF.

In this sample, this clone turned up a few times. J is TRBJ1-2 and V is TRBV20-1; D uncertain. Germline loops: CDR1 DFQATT, CDR2 SNEGSKA (reference sequence). The CDR3 has 11 residues. The CDR3 bases are TGCAAACCTCCGGGATCCTATGGCTACACCTTC. Translation gives CKPPGSYGYTF.

The chain couples TRBV13 to TRBJ2-7, with D maybe TRBD1 (6 bases). Germline assignment: CDR1 PRHDT and CDR2 FYEKMQ (reference sequence). This CDR3 comprises 14 residues. The germline V and J ends were trimmed by 3 bases and 2 bases, with 11 bases remaining between them. The CDR3 region has the DNA TGTGCCAGCAGCTTCAGGACAGTAACCTACGAGCAGTACTTC. Its protein is CASSFRTVTYEQYF. Using reference TRBV13 and TRBJ2-7 for the parts outside the CDR3, the full variable domain is AAGVIQSPRHLIKEKRETATLKCYPIPRHDTVYWYQQGPGQDPQFLISFYEKMQSDKGSIPDRFSAQQFSDYHSELNMSSLELGDSALYFCASSFRTVTYEQYFGPGTRLTVT.

The chain links TRBV6-5 to TRBJ1-5, with D tentatively TRBD1 (5 bases). Trimming stripped 4 bases from V and 2 bases from J, with 12 bases between. This CDR3 has 15 amino acids. CDR1 is MNHEY and CDR2 is SVGAGI in the germline V gene. The CDR3 DNA sequence: TGTGCCAGCAGTTCGCGGCAGGGTGGCAATCAGCCCCAGCATTTT. Translated, it gives CASSSRQGGNQPQHF.

The chain links TRBV5-1 to TRBJ2-2, with TRBD1 matching over 11 bases. CDR1 is SGHRS and CDR2 is YFSETQ in the germline V gene. The trim removed 6 bases at V and 4 bases at J, leaving 11 bases unmatched. This CDR3 has 17 residues. CDR3 in amino acids: CASNRITGTGGTGELFF. The CDR3 nucleotides read TGCGCCAGCAACCGAATCACAGGGACAGGGGGCACCGGGGAGCTGTTTTTT.

This chain uses TRBV13 with TRBJ1-6; TRBD1 aligns across 7 bases. The CDR3 totals 13 residues. CDR1 PRHDT and CDR2 FYEKMQ come from the germline V gene (reference sequence). V lost 5 bases to trimming and J lost 9 bases; unmatched junction nucleotides: 4. The CDR3, as DNA: TGTGCCAGCAGCCCCAGGGGGTTTTCACCCCTCCACTTT. Amino acids: CASSPRGFSPLHF.

This chain joins TRBV11-2 and TRBJ2-2, with TRBD2 identical over 9 bases. The CDR3 consists of 17 residues. V lost 0 bases to trimming and J lost 3 bases; unmatched junction nucleotides: 5. The V gene's germline CDR1 is SGHAT and CDR2 FQNNGV. CDR3 coding DNA: TGTGCCAGCAGCTTAGACATAGCGGGGGCCTACACCGGGGAGCTGTTTTTT. Translated: CASSLDIAGAYTGELFF.

The chain links TRBV10-1 to TRBJ2-5; possibly TRBD1 or TRBD2 for D (5 bases each). Germline CDR1 WNHNN, CDR2 SYGVQD (reference sequence). Trimming shortened V by 4 bases and J by 5 bases, and 17 bases separated the two germline ends. The CDR3 loop spans 15 amino acids. The CDR3 loop is CASSASRTGGETQYF. The CDR3 DNA sequence: TGCGCCAGCAGTGCCTCGCGAACAGGAGGCGAGACCCAGTACTTC.

The chain combines TRBV2 with TRBJ2-4; D gene unclear. Germline CDR1 and CDR2: SNHLY and FYNNEI. This CDR3 spans 14 amino acids. Trimming cost V 3 bases and J 1 base, with 7 bases left between them. The CDR3 DNA is TGTGCCAGCAGTGAGGTTCGGGCCAAAAACATTCAGTACTTC. This codes for CASSEVRAKNIQYF.

This chain links TRBV9 with TRBJ2-7; weak D call: TRBD2 (6 bases). The CDR3 sequence is 14 residues long. The germline CDR1 and CDR2 sequences are SGDLS and YYNGEE. The V gene lost 0 bases and the J gene lost 2 bases, with 9 bases spanning the gap. The CDR3 region is CASSVEGLPYEQYF. CDR3 DNA: TGTGCCAGCAGCGTAGAGGGACTCCCCTACGAGCAGTACTTC.

The CDR3 here is CASSRLSTDTQYF. CDR3 DNA sequence: TGTGCCAGTAGTCGTCTTAGCACAGATACGCAGTATTTT. The rearrangement links TRBV19 to TRBJ2-3; D unresolved. This CDR3 spans 13 amino acids. Germline-derived CDR1 and CDR2 are LNHDA and SQIVND (reference sequence). Between the trimmed V and J ends, which lost 5 bases and 0 bases, there was a span of 6 bases.

This clone was found a few times. The J gene is TRBJ1-1, the V gene TRBV7-2; no clear D. Germline V gene data show CDR1 as SGHTA and CDR2 as FQGNSA. Trimming left V 7 bases short and J 0 bases short, with 12 bases between. This CDR3 has 14 amino acids. The CDR3 reads CASTIEPLNTEAFF. Written as DNA, the CDR3 is TGTGCCAGCACCATAGAGCCCTTGAACACTGAAGCTTTCTTT.

The chain combines TRBV23-1 with TRBJ1-1; 8 bases line up with TRBD1. TRBV23-1 is flagged as an ORF with uncertain function. This CDR3 has 15 amino acids. J was trimmed by 9 bases and V by 0 bases; bases with no gene match: 9. The CDR3 reads CASSQSETGEGQAFF. The CDR3, as DNA: TGCGCCAGCAGTCAATCGGAGACAGGGGAGGGCCAAGCTTTCTTT.

This chain links TRBV7-2 with TRBJ1-3; weak D call: TRBD1 (6 bases). The CDR3 spans 12 residues. V lost 3 bases and J 8 bases, leaving 8 bases between the germline ends. Germline CDR1 and CDR2: SGHTA and FQGNSA. The CDR3 bases are TGTGCCAGCAGCTTTGGGGGCCACACCATATATTTT. Amino acids: CASSFGGHTIYF.

The genes are TRBV14 and TRBJ1-2; D is ambiguous. Germline V gene data show CDR1 as SGHDN and CDR2 as FVKESK. With 2 bases removed from V and 5 bases from J, the gap between germline ends came to 9 bases. The CDR3 is 13 residues long. As DNA, the CDR3 is TGTGCCAGCAGCCAACAGAGATGGTATGGCTACACCTTC. It translates to CASSQQRWYGYTF.

The chain carries TRBV5-4 and TRBJ2-7, with D unresolved. The CDR3 covers 11 residues. The germline V and J ends were trimmed by 0 bases and 4 bases, with 2 bases remaining between them. Germline loops: CDR1 SGHNT, CDR2 YYREEE (reference sequence). In nucleotides, the CDR3 is TGTGCCAGCAGCTTGGGGTACGAGCAGTACTTC. This codes for CASSLGYEQYF.